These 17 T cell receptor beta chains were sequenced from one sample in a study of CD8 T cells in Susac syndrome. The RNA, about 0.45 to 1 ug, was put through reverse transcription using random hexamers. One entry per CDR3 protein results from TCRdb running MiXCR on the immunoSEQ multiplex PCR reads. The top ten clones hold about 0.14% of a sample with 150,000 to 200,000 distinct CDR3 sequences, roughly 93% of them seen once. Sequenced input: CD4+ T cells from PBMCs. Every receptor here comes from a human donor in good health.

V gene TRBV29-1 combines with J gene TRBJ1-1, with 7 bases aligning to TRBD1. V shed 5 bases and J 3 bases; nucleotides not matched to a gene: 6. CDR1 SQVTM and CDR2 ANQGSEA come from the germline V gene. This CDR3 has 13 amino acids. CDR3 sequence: CSVKNRGDTEAFF. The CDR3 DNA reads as TGCAGCGTTAAAAACAGGGGCGACACTGAAGCTTTCTTT.

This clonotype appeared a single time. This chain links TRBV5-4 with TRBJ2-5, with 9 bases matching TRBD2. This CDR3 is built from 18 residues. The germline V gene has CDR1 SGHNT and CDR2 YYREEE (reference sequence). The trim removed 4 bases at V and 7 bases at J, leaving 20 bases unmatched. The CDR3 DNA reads TGTGCCAGCAGCCCTGGAACATTAGCTAGCGGGGCGGCTGGGACCCAGTACTTC. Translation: CASSPGTLASGAAGTQYF.

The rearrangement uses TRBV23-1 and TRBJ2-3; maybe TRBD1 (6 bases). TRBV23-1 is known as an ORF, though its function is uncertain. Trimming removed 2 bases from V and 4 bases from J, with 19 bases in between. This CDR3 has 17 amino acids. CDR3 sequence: CASSQGWSRGPPDTQYF. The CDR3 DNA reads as TGCGCCAGCAGTCAAGGCTGGTCCAGGGGCCCTCCAGATACGCAGTATTTT.

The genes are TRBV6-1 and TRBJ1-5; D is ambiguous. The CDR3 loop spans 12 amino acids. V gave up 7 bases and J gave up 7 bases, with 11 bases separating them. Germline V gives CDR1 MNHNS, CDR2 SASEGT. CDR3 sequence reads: CASTPTGQPQHF. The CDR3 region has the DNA TGTGCCAGCACCCCTACGGGGCAGCCCCAGCATTTT.

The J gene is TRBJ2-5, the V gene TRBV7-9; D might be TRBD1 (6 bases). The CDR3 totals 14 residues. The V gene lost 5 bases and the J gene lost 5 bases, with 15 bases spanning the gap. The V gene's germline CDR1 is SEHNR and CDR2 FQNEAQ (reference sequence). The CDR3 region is CASSGVGARETQYF. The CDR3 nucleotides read TGTGCCAGCAGCGGCGTGGGGGCGAGGGAGACCCAGTACTTC.

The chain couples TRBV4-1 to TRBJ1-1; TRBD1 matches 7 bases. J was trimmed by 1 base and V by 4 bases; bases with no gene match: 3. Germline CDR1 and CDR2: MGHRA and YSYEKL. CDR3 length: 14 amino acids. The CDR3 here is CASSLGQQNTEAFF. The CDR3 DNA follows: TGCGCCAGCAGCCTGGGACAGCAGAACACTGAAGCTTTCTTT.

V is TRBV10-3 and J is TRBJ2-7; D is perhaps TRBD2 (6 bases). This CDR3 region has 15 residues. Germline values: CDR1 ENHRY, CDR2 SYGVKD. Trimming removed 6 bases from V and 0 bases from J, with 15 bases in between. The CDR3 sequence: CAIRTRDSGSYEQYF. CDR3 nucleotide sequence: TGTGCCATCAGAACCCGGGACTCCGGCTCCTACGAGCAGTACTTC.

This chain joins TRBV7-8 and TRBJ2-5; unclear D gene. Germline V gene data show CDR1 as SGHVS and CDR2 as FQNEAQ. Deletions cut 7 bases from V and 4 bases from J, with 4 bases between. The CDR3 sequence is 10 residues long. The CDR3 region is CASTRETQYF. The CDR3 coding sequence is TGTGCCAGCACCCGAGAGACCCAGTACTTC.

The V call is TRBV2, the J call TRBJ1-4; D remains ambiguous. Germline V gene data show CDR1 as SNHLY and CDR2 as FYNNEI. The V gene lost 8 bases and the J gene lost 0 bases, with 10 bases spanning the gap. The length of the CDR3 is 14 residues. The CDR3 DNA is TGTGCCAGCGGAGGGTTGACAACTAATGAAAAACTGTTTTTT. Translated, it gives CASGGLTTNEKLFF.

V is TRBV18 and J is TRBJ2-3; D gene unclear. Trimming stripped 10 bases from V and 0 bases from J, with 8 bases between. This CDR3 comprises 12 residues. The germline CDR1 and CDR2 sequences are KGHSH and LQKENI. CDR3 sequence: CATAGSTDTQYF. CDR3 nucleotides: TGTGCCACCGCAGGAAGCACAGATACGCAGTATTTT.

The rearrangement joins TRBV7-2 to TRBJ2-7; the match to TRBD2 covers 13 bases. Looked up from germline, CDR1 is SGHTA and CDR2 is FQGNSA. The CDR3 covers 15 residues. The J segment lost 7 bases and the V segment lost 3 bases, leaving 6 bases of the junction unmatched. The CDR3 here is CASSFTSGGAGEQYF. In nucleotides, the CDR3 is TGTGCCAGCAGCTTCACTAGCGGGGGGGCGGGGGAGCAGTACTTC. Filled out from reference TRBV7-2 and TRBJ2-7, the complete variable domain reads GAGVSQSPSNKVTEKGKDVELRCDPISGHTALYWYRQSLGQGLEFLIYFQGNSAPDKSGLPSDRFSAERTGGSVSTLTIQRTQQEDSAVYLCASSFTSGGAGEQYFGPGTRLTVT.

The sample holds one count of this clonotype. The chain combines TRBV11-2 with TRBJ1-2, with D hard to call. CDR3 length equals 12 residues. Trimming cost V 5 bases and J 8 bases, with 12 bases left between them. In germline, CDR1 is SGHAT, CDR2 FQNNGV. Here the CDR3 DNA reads TGTGCCAGCAGCCCCAGGAAGACAGGCTACACCTTC. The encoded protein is CASSPRKTGYTF.

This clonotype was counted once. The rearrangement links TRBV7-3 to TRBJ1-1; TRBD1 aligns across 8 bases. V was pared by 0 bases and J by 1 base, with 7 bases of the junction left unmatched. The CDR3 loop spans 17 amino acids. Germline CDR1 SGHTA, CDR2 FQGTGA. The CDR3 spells CASSLTAFGQGNTEAFF. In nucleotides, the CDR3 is TGTGCCAGCAGCTTAACAGCCTTTGGACAGGGGAACACTGAAGCTTTCTTT.

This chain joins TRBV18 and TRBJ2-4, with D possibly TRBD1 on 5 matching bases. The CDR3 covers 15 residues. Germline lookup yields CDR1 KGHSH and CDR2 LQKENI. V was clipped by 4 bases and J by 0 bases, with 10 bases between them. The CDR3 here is CASSLDIIAKNIQYF. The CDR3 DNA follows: TGTGCCAGCTCACTGGACATCATAGCCAAAAACATTCAGTACTTC.

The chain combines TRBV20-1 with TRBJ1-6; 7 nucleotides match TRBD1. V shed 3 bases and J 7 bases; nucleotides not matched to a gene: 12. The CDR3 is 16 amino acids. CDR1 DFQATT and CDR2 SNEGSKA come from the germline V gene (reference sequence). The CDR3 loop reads CSARSGAGQTNSPLHF. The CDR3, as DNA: TGCAGTGCTAGGAGTGGGGCGGGACAGACGAATTCACCCCTCCACTTT.

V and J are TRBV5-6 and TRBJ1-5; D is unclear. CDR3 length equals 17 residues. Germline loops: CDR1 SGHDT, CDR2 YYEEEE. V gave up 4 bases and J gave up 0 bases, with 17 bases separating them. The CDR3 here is CASSPSAGFDSNQPQHF. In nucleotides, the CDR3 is TGTGCCAGCAGCCCATCGGCCGGGTTTGATAGCAATCAGCCCCAGCATTTT.

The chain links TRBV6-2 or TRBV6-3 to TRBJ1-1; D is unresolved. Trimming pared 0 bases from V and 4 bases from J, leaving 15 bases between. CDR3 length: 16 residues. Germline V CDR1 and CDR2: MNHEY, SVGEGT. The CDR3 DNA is TGTGCCAGCAGTTACTCGCAAGGGTCAGGCGGCACTGAAGCTTTCTTT. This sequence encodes CASSYSQGSGGTEAFF.